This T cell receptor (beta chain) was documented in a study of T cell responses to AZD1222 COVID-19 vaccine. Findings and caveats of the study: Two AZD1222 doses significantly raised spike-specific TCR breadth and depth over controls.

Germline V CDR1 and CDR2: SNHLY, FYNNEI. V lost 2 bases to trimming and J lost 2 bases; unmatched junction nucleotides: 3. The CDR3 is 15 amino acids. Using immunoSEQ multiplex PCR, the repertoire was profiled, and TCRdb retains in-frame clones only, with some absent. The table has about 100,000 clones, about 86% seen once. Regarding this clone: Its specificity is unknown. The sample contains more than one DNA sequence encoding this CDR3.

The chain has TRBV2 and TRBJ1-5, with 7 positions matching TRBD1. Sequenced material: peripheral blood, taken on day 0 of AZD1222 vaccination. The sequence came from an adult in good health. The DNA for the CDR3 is TGTGCCAGCAGTGAACAGGGGGGAGGCAATCAGCCCCAGCATTTT. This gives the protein CASSEQGGGNQPQHF.